This TCR beta chain was captured in a study of blood T cell repertoires in COVID-19. Original analysis: Amplification with reference gene primers provided the estimates of nucleated cell counts. Method: immunoSEQ multiplex PCR; TCRdb's copy keeps in-frame clones and lacks some. The DNA was the basis for D and trimming; V, J and clone size are from that table. This table holds around 310,000 clones, 80% to 95% found once. The Seattle site enrolled patients during active infection and followed them longitudinally. This TCR was sampled from a woman aged 30 to 39 with COVID-19, enrolled during active disease. The sequencing sample was made of peripheral blood.

CDR3 sequence reads: CASSLVTGGRNHGYTF. CDR3 nucleotide sequence: TGCGCCAGCAGCTTGGTTACAGGGGGGAGGAACCATGGCTACACCTTC. This chain uses TRBV5-1 with TRBJ1-2; 8 bases are shared with TRBD1. The CDR3 loop spans 16 amino acids. Trimming at V came to 0 bases and at J to 6 bases, leaving 10 bases not matched to a gene. CDR1 and CDR2 from the germline V gene are SGHRS and YFSETQ.